The entry that follows covers one T cell receptor beta chain sequence. The antigen is undetermined. V lost 6 bases and J lost 3, with 11 bases in between. The CDR3 is 13 amino acids. Germline assignment: CDR1 SNHLY and CDR2 FYNNEI. The data belong to a study of shared clonotypes between healthy human individuals. Study information: Three plates were used per donor for CD4 naive, three for CD4 memory, two for CD8 naive and one for CD8 memory. Study-level points and caveats: Some naive CD4 clonotypes, around 4.7%, turned up in common across a handful of donors. For sorted subsets, rarefaction showed incomplete sequencing despite large depth.

Here immunoSEQ multiplex PCR was the method, and the copy in TCRdb shows in-frame clones only, minus some. The sample lists a few million clones; 90% to 96% were seen once. The source material was naive CD4+ T cells sorted from blood. Specified subset: CD45RA+ positively selected. The origin of this receptor is a man aged 18 to 29 in good health. This chain uses TRBV2 with TRBJ2-5; tentatively, D is TRBD1 or TRBD2 (5 bases each). Here the CDR3 reads CASRRGLEETQYF. DNA of the CDR3: TGTGCCAGCAGGAGGGGCCTGGAAGAGACCCAGTACTTC.